This T cell receptor (beta chain) is drawn from a study of shared T cell receptors in the human thymus. Some clones are missing from TCRdb's copy, which holds only in-frame ones; the method was immunoSEQ multiplex PCR. The sample holds almost 550,000 clones, about 84% seen once. The CDR3 spans 16 residues. J was trimmed by 4 bases and V by 3 bases; bases with no gene match: 9. Germline V gene sequence: CDR1 MNHNS, CDR2 SASEGT. These sequences were also reported in another study, on human thymus T cells. From that paper: Donors consisted of healthy Finnish infants (having corrective surgery for congenital heart defects). Corrective cardiac surgery supplied the resected thymus tissue. Blood and thymic repertoires both appeared biased in V and J gene usage.

The specimen sequenced was thymocytes. The rearrangement joins TRBV6-1 to TRBJ1-1; 9 nucleotides align to TRBD1. This clonotype was obtained from a boy in the first two years of life with a congenital heart defect. This CDR3 reads CASSDGTGPFCTEAFF. The CDR3 DNA reads as TGTGCCAGCAGTGACGGGACAGGGCCCTTTTGCACTGAAGCTTTCTTT.